The 22 T cell receptor beta chains below come from one sample, sequenced in a study of glioma-infiltrating T cells. The iRepertoire nested amplicon-rescue multiplex PCR amplified TCR alpha and beta CDR3s from RNA. TCRdb called the multiplex PCR reads again in MiXCR, with one record for every CDR3 protein. In the table there are 100,000 to 150,000 distinct CDR3 sequences, 20% to 25% of which are singletons. Sequences were obtained from glioma tissue, nonneoplastic brain tissue, or PBMCs (not recorded which). Source of these receptors: a human donor with low-grade glioma or glioblastoma, undergoing nonglioma brain surgery, or in good health (not recorded which).

This clonotype showed up just a few times. The chain links TRBV3-1 to TRBJ2-1; 7 bases are shared with TRBD2. The J segment lost 15 bases and the V segment lost 2 bases, leaving 10 bases of the junction unmatched. This CDR3 has 13 amino acids. CDR1 and CDR2 from the germline V gene are LGHDT and YNNKEL (reference sequence). The CDR3 DNA follows: TGTGCCAGCAGCCAAAATAGCCAGCGGGAAACGTTCTTC. It codes for CASSQNSQRETFF.

This clonotype was detected only a few times. The genes are TRBV30 and TRBJ1-1; D possibly corresponds to TRBD1 (6 bases). CDR3 size: 13 residues. Germline CDR1 is GTSNPN and CDR2 is SVGIG (reference sequence). CDR3 residues: CARERQDSSEAFF. The CDR3 DNA reads TGTGCGCGGGAACGACAGGACTCTTCTGAAGCTTTCTTT.

In this sample, this clonotype turned up many times. The rearrangement uses TRBV6-1 and TRBJ2-7; D is unresolved. With 6 bases removed from V and 2 bases from J, the gap between germline ends came to 17 bases. Germline V gives CDR1 MNHNS, CDR2 SASEGT. This CDR3 has 15 amino acids. The CDR3 DNA reads as TGTGCCAGCAGACCAACAGTATCATCCCCCTACGAGCAGTACTTC. Residues: CASRPTVSSPYEQYF.

This clonotype occurred once. The chain is built from TRBV12-3 or TRBV12-4 and TRBJ2-7; a possible D gene is TRBD1 (5 bases). V was cut by 8 bases and J by 0 bases, with 17 bases left in between. The CDR3 spans 15 residues. The CDR3 protein is CASGRVAGSSYEQYF. The CDR3 DNA reads as TGTGCCAGCGGAAGAGTGGCAGGGTCCTCCTACGAGCAGTACTTC.

V gene TRBV3-1 combines with J gene TRBJ1-6; the D is unclear. V lost 1 base, J lost 1 base, and 5 bases lay in between. Germline V gene lookup returns CDR1 LGHDT and CDR2 YNNKEL (reference sequence). This CDR3 is built from 15 residues. CDR3 in amino acids: CASSQGNSYNSPLHF. The CDR3 nucleotides read TGTGCCAGCAGCCAAGGGAATTCCTATAATTCACCCCTCCACTTT.

This clonotype has only a few counts. The chain is built from TRBV19 and TRBJ2-5; D might be TRBD1 or TRBD2, each matching 5 bases. Germline CDR1 and CDR2: LNHDA and SQIVND (reference sequence). This CDR3 is built from 15 residues. Trimming stripped 3 bases from V and 2 bases from J, with 13 bases between. The CDR3 protein is CASSIIGDGQETQYF. The CDR3, as DNA: TGTGCCAGTAGTATTATCGGGGACGGGCAAGAGACCCAGTACTTC.

This clonotype was counted at least ten times. This chain uses TRBV28 with TRBJ2-6; D perhaps matches TRBD2 (6 bases). CDR3 length: 15 amino acids. Trimming removed 2 bases from V and 4 bases from J, with 9 bases in between. Germline V gives CDR1 MDHEN, CDR2 SYDVKM. In nucleotides, the CDR3 is TGTGCCAGCAGTTTAGGAGGGTACGGGGCCAACGTCCTGACTTTC. This sequence encodes CASSLGGYGANVLTF.

This clonotype was counted at least ten times. This chain links TRBV29-1 with TRBJ2-1; D may be TRBD1 (5 bases). Germline V gives CDR1 SQVTM, CDR2 ANQGSEA. Trimming took 2 bases from V and 3 from J, leaving 8 bases between them. The length of the CDR3 is 13 residues. The CDR3 here is CSVEKGYYNEQFF. In nucleotides, the CDR3 is TGCAGCGTTGAAAAGGGGTACTACAATGAGCAGTTCTTC.

This clonotype has ten or more counts. The gene calls are TRBV6-1 and TRBJ2-5, with 9 bases fitting TRBD1. After removal of 7 bases from V and 5 bases from J, the junction contained 26 bases not matched to a gene. Per the germline V gene, CDR1 is MNHNS and CDR2 is SASEGT. The CDR3 contains 20 residues. CDR3 sequence: CASTPYLLLSSGTGRETQYF. The CDR3 DNA reads TGTGCCAGCACACCTTACCTCCTCCTCTCCTCCGGGACAGGGAGGGAGACCCAGTACTTC.

The rearrangement links TRBV2 to TRBJ2-1; TRBD2 matches 8 bases. Germline-derived CDR1 and CDR2 are SNHLY and FYNNEI. The CDR3 is 15 amino acids. The J segment lost 9 bases and the V segment lost 6 bases, leaving 13 bases of the junction unmatched. The CDR3 loop reads CASRVAASGFREQFF. The CDR3 DNA sequence: TGTGCCAGCAGGGTGGCGGCTAGCGGGTTTCGTGAGCAGTTCTTC. Filled out from reference TRBV2 and TRBJ2-1, the complete variable domain reads EPEVTQTPSHQVTQMGQEVILRCVPISNHLYFYWYRQILGQKVEFLVSFYNNEISEKSEIFDDQFSVERPDGSNFTLKIRSTKLEDSAMYFCASRVAASGFREQFFGPGTRLTVL.

This clonotype has at least ten counts. The CDR3 spells CASSLRWGALETQYF. CDR3 coding DNA: TGTGCCAGCAGCTTAAGGTGGGGGGCGCTAGAGACCCAGTACTTC. The V gene is TRBV7-2, the J gene TRBJ2-5; D could derive from TRBD1 or TRBD2 (6 bases each). Trimming cost V 2 bases and J 4 bases, with 14 bases left between them. The germline V gene has CDR1 SGHTA and CDR2 FQGNSA. CDR3 size: 15 residues.

This clonotype has a count of ten or more. At one end the junction does not follow the germline gene, possibly because of a read error. The chain uses TRBV6-6 and TRBJ1-3; D call uncertain. CDR1 MNHNY and CDR2 SVGAGI come from the germline V gene (reference sequence). This CDR3 has 14 amino acids. The DNA of the CDR3 is TGTGCCAGCAGTTACTCGCTCGAAACCGGTACCCGGGCATTT. Protein product: CASSYSLETGTRAF.

This clonotype was counted ten times or more. The gene calls are TRBV7-2 and TRBJ2-1; possible D gene TRBD2, 7 bases. Looked up from germline, CDR1 is SGHTA and CDR2 is FQGNSA. The CDR3 is 15 residues long. The V end lost 6 bases, the J end lost 6 bases, and 18 bases lay between the germline ends. The chain's CDR3 is CASSSQGGGSNEQFF. DNA of the CDR3: TGTGCCAGCAGTTCTCAGGGAGGGGGGTCCAATGAGCAGTTCTTC.

This clonotype was recorded at least ten times. The chain employs TRBV2 and TRBJ1-5, with 9 positions matching TRBD1. J was trimmed by 2 bases and V by 8 bases; bases with no gene match: 4. CDR1 SNHLY and CDR2 FYNNEI come from the germline V gene. The CDR3 runs 14 residues. The CDR3 nucleotides are TGTGCCAGCGGTTGGACAGGGGGCAATCAGCCCCAGCATTTT. Translated: CASGWTGGNQPQHF.

By proportion, this clonotype is medium-sized. The chain has TRBV28 and TRBJ1-1; D is unresolved. This CDR3 is 12 amino acids long. V lost 2 bases and J 0 bases, leaving 1 base between the germline ends. Per the germline V gene, CDR1 is MDHEN and CDR2 is SYDVKM. CDR3 nucleotide sequence: TGTGCCAGCAGTTTAATGAACACTGAAGCTTTCTTT. Translation gives CASSLMNTEAFF. The complete variable domain, with remaining parts taken from reference TRBV28 and TRBJ1-1, reads DVKVTQSSRYLVKRTGEKVFLECVQDMDHENMFWYRQDPGLGLRLIYFSYDVKMKEKGDIPEGYSVSREKKERFSLILESASTNQTSMYLCASSLMNTEAFFGQGTRLTVV.

Worth noting for this clonotype: A much larger clone differs from this one at a single base, so this may be a read error. The V call is TRBV27, the J call TRBJ2-7; 10 positions agree with TRBD2. Germline-derived CDR1 and CDR2 are MNHEY and SMNVEV (reference sequence). With V trimmed by 5 bases and J by 1 base, 5 bases remained unmatched. This CDR3 has 15 amino acids. The CDR3 DNA reads as TGTGCCAGCAGTCCTATACTAGCGGGGTCCTACGAGCAGTACTTC. Protein: CASSPILAGSYEQYF.

Regarding this clonotype: One end of the junction fails to match germline, which may point to a read error. This chain connects TRBV10-3 to TRBJ1-4; D gene unclear. Germline CDR1 reads ENHRY; CDR2 reads SYGVKD. The CDR3 is 12 residues long. In DNA form, the CDR3 reads TGTGCCATCAATGAGTCGTTCCAGGAACAGTTTTTT. Translated, it gives CAINESFQEQFF.

Details on this clonotype: It may be a read error: a sequence one base away is much more abundant. The conserved closing phenylalanine or tryptophan is absent in this CDR3, likely reflecting a read error. The V call is TRBV7-2, the J call TRBJ2-7, with a weak D call TRBD1 (5 bases). With 4 bases removed from V and 2 bases from J, the gap between germline ends came to 9 bases. The germline CDR1 and CDR2 sequences are SGHTA and FQGNSA. This CDR3 region has 13 residues. CDR3 in amino acids: CASSSKDTYEQYL. CDR3 DNA: TGTGCCAGCAGCTCCAAGGACACCTACGAGCAGTACCTC.

This clonotype was recorded at least ten times. The chain has TRBV6-2 or TRBV6-3 and TRBJ2-3, with a possible D match to TRBD2 (5 bases). CDR1 and CDR2 from the germline V gene are MNHEY and SVGEGT. There are 15 residues in the CDR3. Between the trimmed V and J ends, which lost 5 bases and 2 bases, there was a span of 14 bases. The CDR3 loop is CASSPLRTYTDTQYF. The CDR3 nucleotides read TGTGCCAGCAGTCCGCTTCGGACTTACACAGATACGCAGTATTTT.

This clonotype has at least ten counts. This chain connects TRBV20-1 to TRBJ2-3; unclear D gene. Germline CDR1 and CDR2: DFQATT and SNEGSKA (reference sequence). This CDR3 is 14 amino acids long. Between the trimmed V and J ends, which lost 2 bases and 10 bases, there was a span of 19 bases. In nucleotides, the CDR3 is TGCAGTGCTAGAAGGTTTTCTAATGGATCTCCGCAGTATTTT. This gives the protein CSARRFSNGSPQYF.

This clonotype has at least ten counts. The chain carries TRBV7-2 and TRBJ2-1; 12 bases line up with TRBD2. V lost 3 bases, J lost 0 bases, and 6 bases stayed unmatched. The germline CDR1 and CDR2 sequences are SGHTA and FQGNSA. CDR3 size: 18 residues. The CDR3 loop reads CASSFRLAGVSSYNEQFF. The CDR3 DNA reads as TGTGCCAGCAGCTTTAGACTAGCGGGAGTCTCCTCCTACAATGAGCAGTTCTTC.

The rearrangement uses TRBV29-1 and TRBJ2-7; 9 bases are a match to TRBD1. Germline V gives CDR1 SQVTM, CDR2 ANQGSEA. The CDR3 consists of 14 residues. Trimming removed 7 bases from V and 2 bases from J; junction bases left unmatched: 9. CDR3 DNA: TGCAGCGCCGAGGGACAGGGAAACCCCTACGAGCAGTACTTC. Its protein is CSAEGQGNPYEQYF.